The 26 T cell receptor beta chains below all came from one sample that was sequenced in a study of T cell responses to AZD1222 COVID-19 vaccine. Produced via immunoSEQ multiplex PCR; TCRdb's table is partial and in-frame only. The table lists some 180,000 clones, approximately 92% of them singletons. Sequenced here: peripheral blood, sampled on day 0 of AZD1222 vaccination. The receptor set was obtained from an adult in good health.

The chain links TRBV3-1 (or the pseudogene TRBV3-2) to TRBJ1-1; perhaps TRBD1 as D (6 bases). CDR3 length equals 14 residues. Deletions cut 3 bases from V and 11 bases from J, with 19 bases between. Germline V gene sequence: CDR1 LGHDT, CDR2 YNNKEL (reference sequence). The CDR3 DNA reads as TGTGCCAGCAGCCAGAGCAACCAGGGGTTTCGGGCTTTCTTT. As protein: CASSQSNQGFRAFF.

The chain uses TRBV27 and TRBJ1-2; possibly TRBD1 for D (6 bases). The CDR3 consists of 15 residues. Germline values: CDR1 MNHEY, CDR2 SMNVEV (reference sequence). The V end was cut by 3 bases, the J end by 2 bases, with 13 bases between. CDR3 region: CASSFSGVKNYGYTF. Here the CDR3 DNA reads TGTGCCAGCAGTTTTTCAGGGGTGAAGAACTATGGCTACACCTTC.

J is TRBJ2-7 and V is TRBV19; 9 bases fit TRBD1. The CDR3 covers 16 residues. Germline V gene lookup returns CDR1 LNHDA and CDR2 SQIVND (reference sequence). Losses at the gene ends were 4 bases for V and 6 bases for J; bases not matched to a gene: 13. DNA of the CDR3: TGTGCCAGTAGTACAATGCCGGGACAGGGTCCGCCCGAGCAGTACTTC. This translates into CASSTMPGQGPPEQYF.

In this sample, this clone turned up a few times. The genes are TRBV6-1 and TRBJ2-3; 10 bases are a match to TRBD2. The CDR3 is 15 residues long. Unmatched junction bases numbered 3, after V lost 2 bases and J lost 4 bases. Germline V gene sequence: CDR1 MNHNS, CDR2 SASEGT. The CDR3 DNA follows: TGTGCCAGCAGTGAAACAGCGGGAGGGCCAGATACGCAGTATTTT. Amino acids: CASSETAGGPDTQYF.

V is TRBV9 and J is TRBJ2-1, with 9 bases that match TRBD2. The CDR3 is 14 amino acids. J gave up 4 bases and V 3 bases, and 2 bases lay outside the gene matches. CDR1 and CDR2 from the germline V gene are SGDLS and YYNGEE. The CDR3 coding sequence is TGTGCCAGCAGCGAGACTAGCGGATACAATGAGCAGTTCTTC. The encoded protein is CASSETSGYNEQFF.

The V and J genes are TRBV6-2 or TRBV6-3 and TRBJ1-1, with 7 positions matching TRBD1. Unmatched junction bases numbered 11, after V lost 1 base and J lost 3 bases. Germline assignment: CDR1 MNHEY and CDR2 SVGEGT. The CDR3 sequence is 17 residues long. The CDR3 DNA follows: TGTGCCAGCAGTTACTACCGGGATCGAAGGGGGCACACTGAAGCTTTCTTT. It yields the protein CASSYYRDRRGHTEAFF.

This chain uses TRBV11-2 with TRBJ2-5; D tentatively fits TRBD1 or TRBD2 (5 bases each). Germline CDR1 and CDR2: SGHAT and FQNNGV. The CDR3 sequence is 15 residues long. V gave up 2 bases and J gave up 4 bases, with 14 bases separating them. The chain's CDR3 is CASSLPFGARETQYF. The DNA for the CDR3 is TGTGCCAGCAGCTTACCTTTCGGGGCGAGAGAGACCCAGTACTTC.

The chain joins TRBV6-5 to TRBJ1-1; a possible D gene is TRBD1 (6 bases). Between the trimmed V and J ends, which lost 5 bases and 8 bases, there was a span of 12 bases. This CDR3 has 12 amino acids. Germline CDR1 is MNHEY and CDR2 is SVGAGI. CDR3 amino acids: CASSRGTPEAFF. CDR3 nucleotide sequence: TGTGCCAGCAGTAGGGGGACTCCCGAAGCTTTCTTT.

V gene TRBV5-5 combines with J gene TRBJ1-1; weak D call: TRBD1 (6 bases). The CDR3 contains 17 residues. Trimming pared 0 bases from V and 1 base from J, leaving 16 bases between. The germline CDR1 and CDR2 sequences are SGHKS and YYEKEE (reference sequence). For the CDR3, the DNA is TGTGCCAGCAGCTTGGCCTTACAGAACAGGGCGAACACTGAAGCTTTCTTT. Translating it yields CASSLALQNRANTEAFF.

The chain carries TRBV5-6 and TRBJ2-2, with D tentatively TRBD2 (6 bases). CDR3 length: 14 residues. The ends were cut back, 2 bases at V and 4 bases at J, with 9 bases in the middle. CDR1 is SGHDT and CDR2 is YYEEEE in the germline V gene. The CDR3, as DNA: TGTGCCAGCAGCTTTGGGGGGAGCACCGGGGAGCTGTTTTTT. Protein sequence: CASSFGGSTGELFF.

This clone turned up a few times. DNA for the CDR3: TGCAGCGTTGTAAGGGCAGAAGATCCTGAAAAACTGTTTTTT. It specifies CSVVRAEDPEKLFF. The genes are TRBV29-1 and TRBJ1-4, with D unclear. Germline CDR1 SQVTM, CDR2 ANQGSEA. The CDR3 is made up of 14 amino acids. Trimming pared 4 bases from V and 7 bases from J, leaving 16 bases between.

This chain connects TRBV19 to TRBJ1-1; the D is unclear. CDR3 size: 16 residues. Per the germline V gene, CDR1 is LNHDA and CDR2 is SQIVND (reference sequence). Trimming left V 6 bases short and J 0 bases short, with 17 bases between. DNA of the CDR3: TGTGCCAGTAGGATTTCGGCAGTCAGACTGAACACTGAAGCTTTCTTT. It translates to CASRISAVRLNTEAFF. The whole variable domain, filled in from reference TRBV19 and TRBJ1-1, reads DGGITQSPKYLFRKEGQNVTLSCEQNLNHDAMYWYRQDPGQGLRLIYYSQIVNDFQKGDIAEGYSVSREKKESFPLTVTSAQKNPTAFYLCASRISAVRLNTEAFFGQGTRLTVV.

The V gene is TRBV7-9, the J gene TRBJ1-1; unclear D gene. In germline, CDR1 is SEHNR, CDR2 FQNEAQ (reference sequence). The V end lost 4 bases, the J end lost 6 bases, and 12 bases lay between the germline ends. The CDR3 is 13 residues long. In nucleotides, the CDR3 is TGTGCCAGCAGCTCGCCAGGCTTCCCTGAAGCTTTCTTT. Encoded protein: CASSSPGFPEAFF.

This chain connects TRBV12-3 or TRBV12-4 to TRBJ2-1, with unresolved D. The CDR3 is made up of 11 amino acids. Trimming removed 1 base at V and 9 bases at J, with 4 bases between. The CDR3, as DNA: TGTGCCAGCAGTTTAGGTGTTGAGCAGTTCTTC. It translates to CASSLGVEQFF.

The J gene is TRBJ2-7, the V gene TRBV6-5; either TRBD1 or TRBD2 may supply D (7 bases each). V dropped 5 bases and J dropped 5 bases, with 13 bases sitting between them. The CDR3 totals 13 residues. Germline assignment: CDR1 MNHEY and CDR2 SVGAGI. The CDR3 spells CASSPGGTDEQYF. In DNA, the CDR3 is TGTGCCAGCAGTCCCGGGGGGACAGACGAGCAGTACTTC.

CDR3 sequence: CASSPGDTRELFF. Here the CDR3 DNA reads TGTGCCAGCAGTCCCGGTGACACGAGGGAGCTGTTTTTT. The chain links TRBV6-5 to TRBJ2-2; D not certain. Trimming took 5 bases from V and 9 from J, leaving 13 bases between them. Germline CDR1 and CDR2: MNHEY and SVGAGI. This CDR3 has 13 residues.

The J gene is TRBJ2-3, the V gene TRBV6-5; D gene unclear. The CDR3 is 13 amino acids. From germline, CDR1 is MNHEY and CDR2 SVGAGI. V shed 4 bases and J shed 4 bases, with 9 bases lying between them. DNA for the CDR3: TGTGCCAGCAGTTTCACTGCCCCAGATACGCAGTATTTT. This gives the protein CASSFTAPDTQYF.

CDR3 DNA: TGTGCCAGCAGCCCCGGGACAACCCTGCGGCAATACGTC. This gives the protein CASSPGTTLRQYV. The chain uses TRBV7-9 and TRBJ2-7, with TRBD1 as a possible D gene (6 bases). Deletions cut 5 bases from V and 13 bases from J, with 21 bases between. Germline CDR1 SEHNR, CDR2 FQNEAQ (reference sequence). The CDR3 runs 13 residues.

The rearrangement links TRBV6-5 to TRBJ1-6; D gene unclear. V lost 0 bases, J lost 4 bases, and 7 bases lay in between. Germline V gives CDR1 MNHEY, CDR2 SVGAGI. The CDR3 length is 15 residues. CDR3 residues: CASSYSREYNSPLHF. The CDR3 bases are TGTGCCAGCAGTTACTCCCGGGAATATAATTCACCCCTCCACTTT.

V and J are TRBV29-1 and TRBJ1-3; D is ambiguous. V dropped 4 bases and J dropped 0 bases, with 7 bases sitting between them. Germline V gene lookup returns CDR1 SQVTM and CDR2 ANQGSEA. The CDR3 is 13 amino acids. CDR3 loop: CSVALRSGNTIYF. The CDR3 coding sequence is TGCAGCGTTGCACTACGCTCTGGAAACACCATATATTTT. Full variable domain (outside the CDR3, taken from reference TRBV29-1 and TRBJ1-3): SAVISQKPSRDICQRGTSLTIQCQVDSQVTMMFWYRQQPGQSLTLIATANQGSEATYESGFVIDKFPISRPNLTFSTLTVSNMSPEDSSIYLCSVALRSGNTIYFGEGSWLTVV.

The chain uses TRBV7-2 and TRBJ2-1; D assignment may be TRBD1 or TRBD2 (5 bases each). V was pared by 7 bases and J by 11 bases, with 18 bases between. Germline V lookup: CDR1 SGHTA, CDR2 FQGNSA. The CDR3 loop spans 13 amino acids. CDR3: CASNTVLVGQQFF. DNA of the CDR3: TGTGCCAGCAACACCGTTCTGGTGGGACAGCAGTTCTTC.

DNA for the CDR3: TGTGCCAGCAGCTCCCCGGTGGGGTTCCAAGAGACCCAGTACTTC. It yields the protein CASSSPVGFQETQYF. The genes are TRBV11-2 and TRBJ2-5; the D is unclear. Trimming took 4 bases from V and 1 from J, leaving 13 bases between them. Germline CDR1 reads SGHAT; CDR2 reads FQNNGV. This CDR3 spans 15 amino acids.

The chain recombines TRBV7-2 with TRBJ2-1; unclear D gene. The V end lost 7 bases, the J end lost 4 bases, and 14 bases lay between the germline ends. The CDR3 sequence is 14 residues long. Germline V gene lookup returns CDR1 SGHTA and CDR2 FQGNSA. The CDR3, as DNA: TGTGCCAGCACCGACGTACAGCAATACAATGAGCAGTTCTTC. Translating gives CASTDVQQYNEQFF.

V is TRBV30 and J is TRBJ1-6; D remains unclear. Germline V gene lookup returns CDR1 GTSNPN and CDR2 SVGIG (reference sequence). There are 14 residues in the CDR3. V lost 7 bases and J 7 bases, leaving 17 bases between the germline ends. The CDR3 DNA is TGTGCCTCGGAGACGGGCCTGCGAAATTCACCCCTCCACTTT. Translated: CASETGLRNSPLHF.

The V gene is TRBV20-1, the J gene TRBJ2-1; tentatively, D is TRBD2 (6 bases). V was trimmed by 3 bases and J by 8 bases, leaving 17 bases between them. There are 14 residues in the CDR3. CDR1 and CDR2 (germline): DFQATT, SNEGSKA (reference sequence). The DNA for the CDR3 is TGCAGTGCTAGTCGTCGGTTGGCTAGCGATGAGCAGTTCTTC. It is translated as CSASRRLASDEQFF.

This clone was observed once. The V call is TRBV27, the J call TRBJ2-1, with D perhaps matching TRBD2 (5 bases). CDR3 length: 15 residues. Per germline, CDR1 MNHEY and CDR2 SMNVEV (reference sequence). V dropped 5 bases and J dropped 8 bases, with 19 bases sitting between them. DNA for the CDR3: TGTGCCAGCAGTCAGCAGCGGCCTACTCTCTATGAGCAGTTCTTC. It translates to CASSQQRPTLYEQFF.